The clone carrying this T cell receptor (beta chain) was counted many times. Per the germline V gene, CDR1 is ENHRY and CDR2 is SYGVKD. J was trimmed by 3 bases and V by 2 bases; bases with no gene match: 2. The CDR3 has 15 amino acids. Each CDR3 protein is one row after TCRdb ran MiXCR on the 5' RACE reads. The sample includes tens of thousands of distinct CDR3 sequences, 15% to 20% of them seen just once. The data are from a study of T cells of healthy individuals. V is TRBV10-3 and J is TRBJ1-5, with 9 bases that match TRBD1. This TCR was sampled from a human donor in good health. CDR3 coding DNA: TGTGCCATCAGTGAGCGGACAGGGGTCAATCAGCCCCAGCATTTT. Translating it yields CAISERTGVNQPQHF.